Below are 12 T cell receptor beta chains sequenced from a single sample in a study of blood T cell repertoires in COVID-19. Measured with immunoSEQ multiplex PCR; TCRdb has only the in-frame clones, and not every one. The sample comprises about 200,000 clones, roughly 85% of which are singletons, and over 15% rests with the top ten. Sequencing was carried out using PBMCs or T cells enriched from blood (not recorded which). These receptors originate from a man aged 40-55 years who had recovered from COVID-19.

This clone was counted once. The CDR3 DNA reads TGTGCCAGCAGCGTAGGGGACAGGTTGGGCGAGCAGTACTTC. Translating gives CASSVGDRLGEQYF. The chain recombines TRBV9 with TRBJ2-7; 8 nucleotides agree with TRBD1. The CDR3 spans 14 residues. Germline V lookup: CDR1 SGDLS, CDR2 YYNGEE. Trimming cost V 0 bases and J 6 bases; bases outside gene matches: 5.

This rearrangement joins TRBV4-1 to TRBJ1-4, with TRBD1 as a possible D gene (6 bases). The CDR3 totals 15 residues. Germline V lookup: CDR1 MGHRA, CDR2 YSYEKL. Trimming removed 3 bases from V and 8 bases from J, with 16 bases in between. CDR3 region: CASSQPDRFEEKLFF. CDR3 in DNA: TGCGCCAGCAGCCAGCCAGACAGGTTTGAGGAAAAACTGTTTTTT.

The gene calls are TRBV5-1 and TRBJ1-4; D is perhaps TRBD1 (5 bases). The germline V gene has CDR1 SGHRS and CDR2 YFSETQ. Deletions cut 0 bases from V and 4 bases from J, with 7 bases between. The CDR3 totals 14 residues. The CDR3 bases are TGCGCCAGCAGCTTGGACAGGAATAATGAAAAACTGTTTTTT. This encodes CASSLDRNNEKLFF.

V usage is TRBV27 and J usage is TRBJ2-1; 9 bases are shared with TRBD1. The CDR3 consists of 14 residues. Trimming at V came to 4 bases and at J to 5 bases, leaving 3 bases not matched to a gene. Germline V gene sequence: CDR1 MNHEY, CDR2 SMNVEV (reference sequence). CDR3 loop: CASSWGDRDNEQFF. CDR3 in DNA: TGTGCCAGCAGTTGGGGGGACAGGGACAATGAGCAGTTCTTC.

This rearrangement joins TRBV9 to TRBJ2-3; TRBD2 agrees at 12 bases. CDR3 length equals 15 residues. Germline CDR1 and CDR2: SGDLS and YYNGEE. The junction had 4 bases not matched to a gene; V was cut back by 3 bases and J by 5 bases. CDR3 region: CASSETSGRLDTQYF. The CDR3 nucleotides read TGTGCCAGCAGCGAGACTAGCGGGAGACTAGATACGCAGTATTTT.

This sequence joins TRBV14 and TRBJ1-2; D is uncertain. V lost 1 base to trimming and J lost 3 bases, with 9 bases between them. Germline V gives CDR1 SGHDN, CDR2 FVKESK. The CDR3 sequence is 14 residues long. The CDR3 DNA sequence: TGTGCCAGCAGCCAAGGCACTGAATACTATGGCTACACCTTC. Its protein product is CASSQGTEYYGYTF.

The genes are TRBV6-4 and TRBJ2-3; D is unresolved. The V end was cut by 0 bases, the J end by 6 bases, with 7 bases between. The CDR3 sequence is 13 residues long. The germline CDR1 and CDR2 sequences are MRHNA and SNTAGT. This CDR3 is CASSDSFLDTQYF. CDR3 coding DNA: TGTGCCAGCAGTGACTCCTTCCTTGATACGCAGTATTTT.

The chain is built from TRBV27 and TRBJ2-7; 8 nucleotides match TRBD2. V lost 5 bases, J lost 0 bases, and 6 bases stayed unmatched. CDR1 and CDR2 from the germline V gene are MNHEY and SMNVEV (reference sequence). The CDR3 is 15 residues long. The CDR3 sequence is CASSPLAGSSYEQYF. The CDR3 region has the DNA TGTGCCAGCAGTCCTTTAGCGGGATCCTCCTACGAGCAGTACTTC.

The chain is built from TRBV27 and TRBJ2-7; TRBD1 aligns across 7 bases. V lost 5 bases and J lost 1; bases outside the gene matches: 5. Germline assignment: CDR1 MNHEY and CDR2 SMNVEV (reference sequence). CDR3 size: 14 residues. The CDR3 is CASSPGQRSYEQYF. The CDR3 DNA is TGTGCCAGCAGTCCGGGACAGAGATCCTACGAGCAGTACTTC.

The chain couples TRBV25-1 to TRBJ2-3, with no clear D. Germline CDR1 is MGHDK and CDR2 is SYGVNS. The CDR3 length is 14 residues. Between the trimmed V and J ends, which lost 4 bases and 2 bases, there was a span of 10 bases. Here the CDR3 DNA reads TGTGCCAGCAGTGGGCGGCTTATCACAGATACGCAGTATTTT. Translated, it gives CASSGRLITDTQYF.

This chain links TRBV3-1 (or the pseudogene TRBV3-2) with TRBJ2-6; D gene unclear. V lost 3 bases and J lost 0, with 6 bases in between. The CDR3 consists of 15 residues. Germline V lookup: CDR1 LGHDT, CDR2 YNNKEL (reference sequence). CDR3 coding DNA: TGTGCCAGCAGCCACGGTAACTCTGGGGCCAACGTCCTGACTTTC. This sequence encodes CASSHGNSGANVLTF.

The chain carries TRBV28 and TRBJ2-1; TRBD2 might be the D (7 bases). The length of the CDR3 is 15 residues. From germline, CDR1 is MDHEN and CDR2 SYDVKM. Trimming took 8 bases from V and 2 from J, leaving 16 bases between them. This CDR3 reads CASARGGGTYNEQFF. CDR3 nucleotides: TGTGCCAGCGCACGAGGGGGGGGAACCTACAATGAGCAGTTCTTC.